The T cell receptor beta chain described here comes from a study of CD8+ T cells in alopecia areata. General study results and limits: Affected scalp, especially in alopecia totalis/universalis, had a higher clonality than normal scalp did. Patients shared TCRs less clearly than mice did, possibly owing to HLA. Sequencing of scalp tissue also captures the resident alphabeta T cells of normal skin.

As concerns this clone: Its antigen is not known.

Extracted RNA was reverse transcribed into cDNA, the sequencing template. Method: immunoSEQ multiplex PCR; TCRdb's copy keeps in-frame clones and lacks some. The sample yields a few hundred thousand clones, approximately 53% seen once. Sorting separated CD4+ and CD8+ T cells out of PBMCs. The clonotype originates from a human donor in good health. Sequenced: CD8+ T cells sorted from blood.

This chain's CDR3 is CASGTEYNEQFF. The CDR3, as DNA: TGTGCTAGTGGTACAGAGTACAATGAGCAGTTCTTC. The chain recombines TRBV12-5 with TRBJ2-1; no firm D call. The germline CDR1 and CDR2 sequences are LGHNT and FRNRAP. The CDR3 has 12 residues. V was shortened by 5 bases and J by 4 bases, with 6 bases between the two germline ends.